The T cell receptor beta chain described here comes from a study of radiotherapy plus CTLA-4 blockade in lung cancer. About the research overall: Disease control reached approximately 30%, with objective responses in around 19%.

Trimming stripped 6 bases from V and 0 bases from J, with 12 bases between. The germline CDR1 and CDR2 sequences are KGHSH and LQKENI. CDR3 length: 14 amino acids. Enrolled patients, whose metastatic non-small-cell lung cancer was chemo-refractory, received focal radiation plus CTLA-4 blockade with ipilimumab. On this clone itself: The antigen remains undetermined.

Findings and limits, study-wide: Increased serum interferon-beta after radiation also reportedly predicted response strongly. Radiotherapy with ipilimumab was followed by blood expansion of tumor-derived clones.

TCRdb's table, derived via immunoSEQ multiplex PCR, lists solely in-frame clones and lacks some. This table holds 50,000 to 70,000 clones, roughly four fifths found once. This receptor was taken from a human donor with non-small cell lung cancer whose response to radiotherapy plus ipilimumab could not be evaluated. The V gene is TRBV18, the J gene TRBJ2-7, with a weak D call TRBD2 (5 bases). The material sequenced was peripheral blood, taken from a patient treated with radiotherapy plus ipilimumab. The chain's CDR3 is CASSPGGSSYEQYF. The CDR3, as DNA: TGTGCCAGCTCCCCCGGTGGGAGCTCCTACGAGCAGTACTTC.